The present entry profiles one T cell receptor beta chain with its context. Its antigen remains unidentified. CDR1 MNHEY and CDR2 SMNVEV come from the germline V gene (reference sequence). V shed 3 bases, J shed 4 bases, and the junction held 8 bases outside the gene matches. The CDR3 covers 15 residues. Combining a sample-barcoded 5' primer with a J-beta primer mix, a second PCR ran for 7 to 11 cycles. At least 3 million CDR3-containing paired-end reads were obtained per sample. From the 5' RACE reads, TCRdb called clonotypes with MiXCR, one entry per CDR3 protein. The table lists roughly 1,800,000 distinct CDR3 sequences, about 50% of them singletons, with over 2% in the top ten. These data belong to a study of blood T cells in healthy people across ages. Study findings and constraints: Conclusively comparing naive with antigen-experienced cells was impossible with unsorted PBMCs. Diversity estimates from one million T cells were considered underestimates.

The sequence was collected from a woman in her thirties or forties in good health. The rearrangement uses TRBV27 and TRBJ1-1; 7 positions match TRBD1. Sequencing was performed on blood. CDR3 in DNA: TGTGCCAGCAGTTTTAACAGGGGTGGGAGCACTGAAGCTTTCTTT. This sequence encodes CASSFNRGGSTEAFF.